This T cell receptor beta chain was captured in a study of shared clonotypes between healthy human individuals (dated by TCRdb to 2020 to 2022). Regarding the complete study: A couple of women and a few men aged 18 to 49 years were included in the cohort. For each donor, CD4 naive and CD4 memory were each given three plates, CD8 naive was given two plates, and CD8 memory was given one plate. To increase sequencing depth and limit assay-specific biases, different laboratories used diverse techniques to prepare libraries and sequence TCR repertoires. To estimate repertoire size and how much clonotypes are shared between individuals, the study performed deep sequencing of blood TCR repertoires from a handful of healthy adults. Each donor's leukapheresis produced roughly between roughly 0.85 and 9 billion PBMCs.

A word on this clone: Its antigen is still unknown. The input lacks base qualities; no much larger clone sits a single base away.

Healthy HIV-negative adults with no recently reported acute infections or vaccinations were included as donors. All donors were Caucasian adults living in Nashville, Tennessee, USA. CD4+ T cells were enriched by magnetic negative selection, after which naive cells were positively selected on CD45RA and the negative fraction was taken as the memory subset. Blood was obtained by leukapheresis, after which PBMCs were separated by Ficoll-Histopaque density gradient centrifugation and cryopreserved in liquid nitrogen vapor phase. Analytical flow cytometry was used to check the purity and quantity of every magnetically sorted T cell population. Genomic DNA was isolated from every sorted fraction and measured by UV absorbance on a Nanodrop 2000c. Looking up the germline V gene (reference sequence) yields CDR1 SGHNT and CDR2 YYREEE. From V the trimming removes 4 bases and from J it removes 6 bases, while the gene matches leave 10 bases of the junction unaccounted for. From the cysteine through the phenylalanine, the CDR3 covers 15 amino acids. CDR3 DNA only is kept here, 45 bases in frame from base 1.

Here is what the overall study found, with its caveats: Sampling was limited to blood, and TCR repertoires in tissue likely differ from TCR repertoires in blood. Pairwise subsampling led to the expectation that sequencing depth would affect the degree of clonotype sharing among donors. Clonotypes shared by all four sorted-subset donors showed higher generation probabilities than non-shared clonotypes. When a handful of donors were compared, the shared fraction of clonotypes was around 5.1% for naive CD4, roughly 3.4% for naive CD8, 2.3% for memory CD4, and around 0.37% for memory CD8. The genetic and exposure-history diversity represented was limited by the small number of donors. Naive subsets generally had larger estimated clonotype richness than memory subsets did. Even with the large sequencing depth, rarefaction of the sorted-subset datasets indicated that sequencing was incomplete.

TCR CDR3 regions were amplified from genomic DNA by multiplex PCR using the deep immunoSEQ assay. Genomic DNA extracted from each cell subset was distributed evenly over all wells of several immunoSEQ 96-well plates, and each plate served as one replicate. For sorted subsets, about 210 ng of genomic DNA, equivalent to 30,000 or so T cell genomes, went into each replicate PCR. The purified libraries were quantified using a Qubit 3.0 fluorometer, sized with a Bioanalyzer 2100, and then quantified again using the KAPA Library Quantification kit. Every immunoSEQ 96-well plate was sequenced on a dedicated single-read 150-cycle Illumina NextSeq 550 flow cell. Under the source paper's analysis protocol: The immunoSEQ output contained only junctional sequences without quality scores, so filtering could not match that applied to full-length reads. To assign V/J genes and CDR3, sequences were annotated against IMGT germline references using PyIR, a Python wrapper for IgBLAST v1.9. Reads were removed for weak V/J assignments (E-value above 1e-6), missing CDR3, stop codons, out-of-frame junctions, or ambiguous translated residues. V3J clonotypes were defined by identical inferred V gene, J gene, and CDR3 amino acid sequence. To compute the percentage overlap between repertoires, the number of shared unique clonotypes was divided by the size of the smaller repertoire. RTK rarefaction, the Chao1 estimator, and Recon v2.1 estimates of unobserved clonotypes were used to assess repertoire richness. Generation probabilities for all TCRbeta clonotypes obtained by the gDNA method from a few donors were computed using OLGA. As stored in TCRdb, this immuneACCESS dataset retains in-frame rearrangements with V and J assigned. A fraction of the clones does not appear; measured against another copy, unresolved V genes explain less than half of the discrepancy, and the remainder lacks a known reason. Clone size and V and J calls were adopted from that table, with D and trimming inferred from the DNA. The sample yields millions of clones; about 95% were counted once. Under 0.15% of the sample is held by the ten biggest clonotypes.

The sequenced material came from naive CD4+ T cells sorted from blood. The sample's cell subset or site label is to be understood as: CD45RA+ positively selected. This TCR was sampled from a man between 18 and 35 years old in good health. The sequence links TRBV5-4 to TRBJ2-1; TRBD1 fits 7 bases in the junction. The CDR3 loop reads CASSPGGETPNEQFF. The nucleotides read TGTGCCAGCAGCCCAGGGGGTGAGACCCCCAATGAGCAGTTCTTC.